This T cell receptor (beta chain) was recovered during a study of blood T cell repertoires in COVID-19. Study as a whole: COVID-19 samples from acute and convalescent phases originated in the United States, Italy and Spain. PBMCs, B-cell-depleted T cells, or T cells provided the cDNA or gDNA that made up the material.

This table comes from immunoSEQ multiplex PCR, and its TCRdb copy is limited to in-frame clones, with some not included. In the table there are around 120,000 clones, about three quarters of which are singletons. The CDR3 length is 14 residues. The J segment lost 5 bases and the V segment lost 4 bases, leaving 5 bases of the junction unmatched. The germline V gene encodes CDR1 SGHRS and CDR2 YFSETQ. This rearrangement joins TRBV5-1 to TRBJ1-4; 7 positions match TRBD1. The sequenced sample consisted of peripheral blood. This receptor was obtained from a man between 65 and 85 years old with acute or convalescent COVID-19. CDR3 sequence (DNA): TGCGCCAGCAGCACAGGGGTGGGAAATGAAAAACTGTTTTTT. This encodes CASSTGVGNEKLFF.